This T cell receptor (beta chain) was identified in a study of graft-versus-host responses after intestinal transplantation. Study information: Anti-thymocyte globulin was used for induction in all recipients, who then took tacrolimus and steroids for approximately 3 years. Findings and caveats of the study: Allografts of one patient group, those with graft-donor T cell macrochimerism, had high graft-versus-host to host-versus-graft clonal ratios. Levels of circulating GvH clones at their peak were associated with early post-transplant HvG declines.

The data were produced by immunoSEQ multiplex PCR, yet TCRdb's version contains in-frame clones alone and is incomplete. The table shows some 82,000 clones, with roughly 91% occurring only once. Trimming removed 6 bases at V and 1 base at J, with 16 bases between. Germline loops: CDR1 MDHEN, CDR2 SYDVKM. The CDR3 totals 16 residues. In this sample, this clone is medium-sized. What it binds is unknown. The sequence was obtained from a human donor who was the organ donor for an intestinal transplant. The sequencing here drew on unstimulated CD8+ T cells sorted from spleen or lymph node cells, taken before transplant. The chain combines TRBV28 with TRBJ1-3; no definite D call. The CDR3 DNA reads TGTGCCAGCAGAATCGACGGGGATGGATCTGGAAACACCATATATTTT. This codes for CASRIDGDGSGNTIYF. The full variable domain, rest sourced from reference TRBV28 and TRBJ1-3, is DVKVTQSSRYLVKRTGEKVFLECVQDMDHENMFWYRQDPGLGLRLIYFSYDVKMKEKGDIPEGYSVSREKKERFSLILESASTNQTSMYLCASRIDGDGSGNTIYFGEGSWLTVV.